The entry that follows covers one T cell receptor beta chain sequence. In TCRdb, the RT-PCR reads were re-called with MiXCR into one record per CDR3 protein. The table has a few hundred thousand distinct CDR3 sequences, 21% seen once. This specimen belongs to a study of response to subunit inactivated influenza vaccine. The length of the CDR3 is 16 residues. J is TRBJ1-5 and V is TRBV21-1. TRBV21-1 is recorded as a pseudogene. The source of this sequence is a man between 50 and 75 years old who received an inactivated influenza vaccine. The starting material was PBMCs from blood, obtained less than 22 months after vaccination. The CDR3 sequence: CASSKEETTRDQPQHF. The DNA of the CDR3 is TGTGCCAGCAGCAAAGAGGAGACGACGCGTGATCAGCCCCAGCATTTT.